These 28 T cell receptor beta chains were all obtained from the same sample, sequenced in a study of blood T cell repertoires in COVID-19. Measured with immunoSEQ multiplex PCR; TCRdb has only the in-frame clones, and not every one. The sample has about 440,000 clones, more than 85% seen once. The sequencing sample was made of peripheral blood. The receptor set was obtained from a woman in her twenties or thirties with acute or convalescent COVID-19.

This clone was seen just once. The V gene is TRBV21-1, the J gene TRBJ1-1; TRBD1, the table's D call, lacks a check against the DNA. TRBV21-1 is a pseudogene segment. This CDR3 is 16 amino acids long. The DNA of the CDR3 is TGTGCCAGCAGCAGAGGGGACATAACGGTCAACACTGAAGCTTTCTTT. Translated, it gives CASSRGDITVNTEAFF.

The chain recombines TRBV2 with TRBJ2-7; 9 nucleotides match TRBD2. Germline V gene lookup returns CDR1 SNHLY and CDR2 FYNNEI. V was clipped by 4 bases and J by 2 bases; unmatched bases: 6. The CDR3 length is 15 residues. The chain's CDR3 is CASSALSGGTYEQYF. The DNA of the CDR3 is TGTGCCAGCAGTGCCTTGAGCGGGGGGACCTACGAGCAGTACTTC. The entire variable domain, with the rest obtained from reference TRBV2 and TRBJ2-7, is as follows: EPEVTQTPSHQVTQMGQEVILRCVPISNHLYFYWYRQILGQKVEFLVSFYNNEISEKSEIFDDQFSVERPDGSNFTLKIRSTKLEDSAMYFCASSALSGGTYEQYFGPGTRLTVT.

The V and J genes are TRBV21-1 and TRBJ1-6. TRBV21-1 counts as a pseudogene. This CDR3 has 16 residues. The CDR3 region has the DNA TGTGCCAGCAGGGGGTGGTTAGGAGGAAGCAATTCACCCCTCCACTTT. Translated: CASRGWLGGSNSPLHF.

The CDR3 DNA sequence: TGTGCCAGCAGGGACAGGGGCACTGAAGCTTTCTTT. Translated: CASRDRGTEAFF. The chain recombines TRBV7-9 with TRBJ1-1, with 9 bases matching TRBD1. V shed 6 bases and J 4 bases; nucleotides not matched to a gene: 0. This CDR3 is 12 amino acids long. The germline CDR1 and CDR2 sequences are SEHNR and FQNEAQ (reference sequence).

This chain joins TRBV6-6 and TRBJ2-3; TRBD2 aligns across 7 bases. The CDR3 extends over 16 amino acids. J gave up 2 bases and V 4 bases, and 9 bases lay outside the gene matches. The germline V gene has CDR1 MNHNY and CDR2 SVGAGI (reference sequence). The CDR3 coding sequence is TGTGCCAGCAGTTCAAAAAAGGGGACTAACACAGATACGCAGTATTTT. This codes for CASSSKKGTNTDTQYF.

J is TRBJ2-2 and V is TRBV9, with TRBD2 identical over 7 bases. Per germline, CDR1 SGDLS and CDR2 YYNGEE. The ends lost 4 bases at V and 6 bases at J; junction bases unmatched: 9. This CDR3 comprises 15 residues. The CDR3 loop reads CASSPKTSLAGELFF. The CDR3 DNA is TGTGCCAGCAGCCCCAAGACTAGCTTAGCCGGGGAGCTGTTTTTT.

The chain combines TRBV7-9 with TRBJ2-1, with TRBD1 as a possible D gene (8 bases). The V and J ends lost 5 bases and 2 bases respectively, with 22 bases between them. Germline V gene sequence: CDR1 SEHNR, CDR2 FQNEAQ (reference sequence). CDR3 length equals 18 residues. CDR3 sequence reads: CASSTQTATGGAYNEQFF. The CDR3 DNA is TGTGCCAGCAGCACCCAAACGGCAACAGGGGGGGCCTACAATGAGCAGTTCTTC. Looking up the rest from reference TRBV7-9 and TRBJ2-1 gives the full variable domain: DTGVSQNPRHKITKRGQNVTFRCDPISEHNRLYWYRQTLGQGPEFLTYFQNEAQLEKSRLLSDRFSAERPKGSFSTLEIQRTEQGDSAMYLCASSTQTATGGAYNEQFFGPGTRLTVL.

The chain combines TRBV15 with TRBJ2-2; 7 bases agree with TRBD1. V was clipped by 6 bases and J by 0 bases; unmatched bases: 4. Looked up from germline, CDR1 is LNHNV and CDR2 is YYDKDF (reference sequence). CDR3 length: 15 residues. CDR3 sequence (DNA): TGTGCCACCAGACCAGGGGGTGCGAACACCGGGGAGCTGTTTTTT. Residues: CATRPGGANTGELFF.

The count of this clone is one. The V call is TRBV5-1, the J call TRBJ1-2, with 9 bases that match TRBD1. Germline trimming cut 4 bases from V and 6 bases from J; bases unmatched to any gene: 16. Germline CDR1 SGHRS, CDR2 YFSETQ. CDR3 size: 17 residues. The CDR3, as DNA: TGCGCCAGCAGCCTCGGAGAAGCAACAGGGGGCCGAGATGGCTACACCTTC. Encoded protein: CASSLGEATGGRDGYTF.

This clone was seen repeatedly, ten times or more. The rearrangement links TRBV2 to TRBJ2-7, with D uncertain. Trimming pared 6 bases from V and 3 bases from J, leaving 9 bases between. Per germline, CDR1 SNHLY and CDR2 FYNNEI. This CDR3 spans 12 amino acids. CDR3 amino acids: CASSENIYEQYF. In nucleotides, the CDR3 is TGTGCCAGCAGCGAGAATATCTACGAGCAGTACTTC.

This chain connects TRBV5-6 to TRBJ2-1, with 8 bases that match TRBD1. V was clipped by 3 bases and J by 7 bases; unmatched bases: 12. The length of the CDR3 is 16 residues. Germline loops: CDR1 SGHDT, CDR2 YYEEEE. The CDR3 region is CASSYSDRGISNEQFF. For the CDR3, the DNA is TGTGCCAGCAGCTATAGCGACAGGGGAATTTCGAATGAGCAGTTCTTC.

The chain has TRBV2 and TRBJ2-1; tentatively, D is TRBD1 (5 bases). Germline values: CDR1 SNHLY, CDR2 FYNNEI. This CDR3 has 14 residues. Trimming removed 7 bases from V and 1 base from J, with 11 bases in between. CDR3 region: CASKRQRSYNEQFF. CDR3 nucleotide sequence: TGTGCCAGCAAGCGACAGAGATCCTACAATGAGCAGTTCTTC.

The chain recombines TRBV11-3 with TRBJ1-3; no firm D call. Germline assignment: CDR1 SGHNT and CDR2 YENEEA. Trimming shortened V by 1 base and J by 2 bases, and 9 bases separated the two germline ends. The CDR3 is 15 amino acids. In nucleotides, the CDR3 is TGTGCCAGCAGCTTAGGAGGAGGGCCTGGAAACACCATATATTTT. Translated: CASSLGGGPGNTIYF.

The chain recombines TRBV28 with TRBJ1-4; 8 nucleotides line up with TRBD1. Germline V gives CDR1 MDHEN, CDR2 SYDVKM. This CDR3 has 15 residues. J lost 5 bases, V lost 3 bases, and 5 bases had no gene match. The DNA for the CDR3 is TGTGCCAGCAGTTTCGCGGGGACAGGAAATGAAAAACTGTTTTTT. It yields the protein CASSFAGTGNEKLFF.

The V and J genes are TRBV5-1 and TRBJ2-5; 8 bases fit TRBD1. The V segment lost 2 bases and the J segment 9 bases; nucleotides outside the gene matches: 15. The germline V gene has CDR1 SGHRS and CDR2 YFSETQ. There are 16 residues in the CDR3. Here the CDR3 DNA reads TGCGCCAGCAGCTTACCGGGACAGGCGAAGCCAGGGGCCCAGTACTTC. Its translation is CASSLPGQAKPGAQYF.

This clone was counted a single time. CDR3 region: CASSLTSGTYEQYF. The CDR3 DNA reads as TGTGCCAGCAGCCTCACTAGCGGAACCTACGAGCAGTACTTC. The gene calls are TRBV11-2 and TRBJ2-7; 8 bases map to TRBD2. CDR1 is SGHAT, CDR2 FQNNGV, per germline. The V and J ends lost 5 bases and 2 bases, in that order; junction bases with no gene match: 5. The length of the CDR3 is 14 residues. The complete variable domain, with remaining parts taken from reference TRBV11-2 and TRBJ2-7, reads EAGVAQSPRYKIIEKRQSVAFWCNPISGHATLYWYQQILGQGPKLLIQFQNNGVVDDSQLPKDRFSAERLKGVDSTLKIQPAKLEDSAVYLCASSLTSGTYEQYFGPGTRLTVT.

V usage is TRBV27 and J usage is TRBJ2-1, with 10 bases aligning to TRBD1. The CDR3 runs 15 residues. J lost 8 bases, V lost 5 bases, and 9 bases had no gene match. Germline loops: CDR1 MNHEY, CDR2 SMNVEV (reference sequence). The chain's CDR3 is CASSPPGQGNDEQFF. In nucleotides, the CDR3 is TGTGCCAGCAGTCCGCCGGGACAGGGGAACGATGAGCAGTTCTTC.

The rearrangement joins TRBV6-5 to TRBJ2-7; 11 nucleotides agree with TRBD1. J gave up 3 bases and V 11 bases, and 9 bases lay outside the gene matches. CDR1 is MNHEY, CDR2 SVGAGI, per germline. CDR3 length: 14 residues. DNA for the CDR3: TGTGCCCACGAACCGGGACAGGGGGGCTACGAGCAGTACTTC. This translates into CAHEPGQGGYEQYF.

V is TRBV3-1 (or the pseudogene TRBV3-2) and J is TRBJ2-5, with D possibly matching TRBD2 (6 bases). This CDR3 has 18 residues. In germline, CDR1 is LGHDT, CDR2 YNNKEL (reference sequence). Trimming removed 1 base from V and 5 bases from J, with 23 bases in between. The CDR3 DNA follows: TGTGCCAGCAGCCAAGGGTACCAAGCGCGGGGTGGAGGGGAGACCCAGTACTTC. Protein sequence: CASSQGYQARGGGETQYF.

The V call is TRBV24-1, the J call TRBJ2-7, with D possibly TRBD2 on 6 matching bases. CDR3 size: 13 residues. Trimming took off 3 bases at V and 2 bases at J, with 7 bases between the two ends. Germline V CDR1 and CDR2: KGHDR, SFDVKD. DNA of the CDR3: TGTGCCACCAGTGATGGCGGGACCTACGAGCAGTACTTC. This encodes CATSDGGTYEQYF.

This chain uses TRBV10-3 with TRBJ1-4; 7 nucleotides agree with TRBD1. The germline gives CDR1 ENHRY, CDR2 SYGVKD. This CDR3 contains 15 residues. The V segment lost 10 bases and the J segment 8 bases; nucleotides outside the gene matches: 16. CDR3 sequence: CATKNRQGVYEKLFF. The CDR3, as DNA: TGTGCCACCAAAAACCGACAGGGAGTCTACGAAAAACTGTTTTTT.

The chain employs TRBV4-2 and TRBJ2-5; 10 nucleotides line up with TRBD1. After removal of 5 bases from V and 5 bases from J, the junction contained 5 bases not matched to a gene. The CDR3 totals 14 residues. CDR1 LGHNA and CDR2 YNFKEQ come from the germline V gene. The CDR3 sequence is CASSEGQGRETQYF. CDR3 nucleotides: TGTGCCAGCAGCGAGGGACAGGGGAGGGAGACCCAGTACTTC.

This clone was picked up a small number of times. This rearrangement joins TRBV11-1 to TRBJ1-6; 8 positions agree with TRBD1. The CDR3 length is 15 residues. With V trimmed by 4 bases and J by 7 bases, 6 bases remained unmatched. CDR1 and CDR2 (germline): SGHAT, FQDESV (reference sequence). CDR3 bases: TGTGCCAGCAGCTCAGACAGGGGTGGGAATTCACCCCTCCACTTT. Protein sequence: CASSSDRGGNSPLHF.

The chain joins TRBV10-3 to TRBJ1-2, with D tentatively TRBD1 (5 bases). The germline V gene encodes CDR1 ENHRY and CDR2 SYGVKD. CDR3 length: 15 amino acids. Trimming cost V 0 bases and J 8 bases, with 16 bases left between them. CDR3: CAISESQGQVEGYTF. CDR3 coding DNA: TGTGCCATCAGTGAGTCGCAGGGCCAAGTAGAGGGCTACACCTTC.

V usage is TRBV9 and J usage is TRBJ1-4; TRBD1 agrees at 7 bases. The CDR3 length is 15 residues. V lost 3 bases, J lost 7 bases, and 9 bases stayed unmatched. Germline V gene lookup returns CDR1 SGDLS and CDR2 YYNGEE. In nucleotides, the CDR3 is TGTGCCAGCAGCGCCTCAGGGGGTTCCCTTGAAAAACTGTTTTTT. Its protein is CASSASGGSLEKLFF.

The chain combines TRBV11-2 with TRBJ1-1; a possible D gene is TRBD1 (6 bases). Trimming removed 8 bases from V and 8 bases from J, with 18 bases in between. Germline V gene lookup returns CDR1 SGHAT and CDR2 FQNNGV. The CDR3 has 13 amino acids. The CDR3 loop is CASPRMDSSEAFF. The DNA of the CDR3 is TGTGCCAGCCCTCGTATGGACAGTTCCGAAGCTTTCTTT.

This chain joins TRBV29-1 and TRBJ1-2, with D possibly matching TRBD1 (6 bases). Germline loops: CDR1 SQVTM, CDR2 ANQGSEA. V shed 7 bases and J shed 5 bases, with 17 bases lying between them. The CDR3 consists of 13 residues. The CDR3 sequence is CSARRGGQYGYTF. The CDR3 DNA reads TGCAGCGCTAGACGGGGGGGGCAATATGGCTACACCTTC.

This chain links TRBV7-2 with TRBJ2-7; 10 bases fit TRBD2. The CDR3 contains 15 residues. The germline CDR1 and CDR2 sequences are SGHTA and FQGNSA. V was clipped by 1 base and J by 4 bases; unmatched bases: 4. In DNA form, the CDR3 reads TGTGCCAGCAGCTTAGGTGCTAGCGGGGGTTACGAGCAGTACTTC. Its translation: CASSLGASGGYEQYF.